The present entry profiles one T cell receptor (beta chain) with its context. TCRdb keeps only in-frame clones here, not all; method: immunoSEQ multiplex PCR. The sample has under 2,500,000 clones; approximately 94% are singletons. The sample comes from a study of shared clonotypes between healthy human individuals. CDR3 length: 16 amino acids. The V segment lost 0 bases and the J segment 2 bases; nucleotides outside the gene matches: 1. The germline V gene has CDR1 LGHNA and CDR2 YSLEER. Sequenced: naive CD4+ T cells sorted from blood. Subset of the sample: CD45RA+ positively selected. The TCR sequence derives from a man younger than 30 in good health. This chain joins TRBV4-3 and TRBJ2-6; TRBD1 aligns across 7 bases. The CDR3 bases are TGCGCCAGCAGCCAAGACGGGACAGCTGGGGCCAACGTCCTGACTTTC. It encodes CASSQDGTAGANVLTF.